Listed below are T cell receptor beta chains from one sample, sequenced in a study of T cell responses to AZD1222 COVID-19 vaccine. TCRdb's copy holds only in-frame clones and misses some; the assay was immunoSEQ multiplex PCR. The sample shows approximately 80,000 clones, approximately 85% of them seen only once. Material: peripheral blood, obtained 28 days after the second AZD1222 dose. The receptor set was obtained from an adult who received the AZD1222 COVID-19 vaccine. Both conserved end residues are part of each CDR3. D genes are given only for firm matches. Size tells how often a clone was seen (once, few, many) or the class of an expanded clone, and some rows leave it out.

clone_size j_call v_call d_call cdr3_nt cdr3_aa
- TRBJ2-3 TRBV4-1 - TGCGCCAGCAGCCCACAAGACAGGGCGGGGGTTTTAGATACGCAGTATTTT CASSPQDRAGVLDTQYF
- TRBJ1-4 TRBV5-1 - TGCGCCAGCAGCCCGACAGCCCAGAATGAAAAACTGTTTTTT CASSPTAQNEKLFF
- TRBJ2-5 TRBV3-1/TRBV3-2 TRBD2 TGTGCCAGCAGCCCGCTAGCGGGGGGGCCCCGAATGTACTTC CASSPLAGGPRMYF
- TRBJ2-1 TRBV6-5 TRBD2 TGTGCCAGCAGTTACTTAGGACTAGACAATGAGCAGTTCTTC CASSYLGLDNEQFF
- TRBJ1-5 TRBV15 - TGTGCCACCAGCAGAGTTTCGGGGCCCCAGCATTTT CATSRVSGPQHF
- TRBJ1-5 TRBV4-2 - TGTGCCAGCAGCCAAGGTTCTCAGCCCCAGCATTTT CASSQGSQPQHF
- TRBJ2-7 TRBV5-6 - TGTGCCAGCGCCAACGGCCCCGGGGGCGAGCAGTACTTC CASANGPGGEQYF
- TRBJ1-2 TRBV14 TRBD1 TGTGCCAGCAGCCAAATGGGGGGACAGTACTATGGCTACACCTTC CASSQMGGQYYGYTF
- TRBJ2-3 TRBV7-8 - TGTGCCAGCAGCTTTGGGGGGGGCGAGACAGATACGCAGTATTTT CASSFGGGETDTQYF
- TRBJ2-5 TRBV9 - TGTGCCAGCAGCGTAAGCTCCTCCGGGGAGACCCAGTACTTC CASSVSSSGETQYF
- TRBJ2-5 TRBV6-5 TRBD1 TGTGCCAGCAGTTCCCAGGACAGGGGGGGAGAGACCCAGTACTTC CASSSQDRGGETQYF
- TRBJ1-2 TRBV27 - TGTGCCAGCGGCGGACCTCAGCGGGATGGCTACACCTTC CASGGPQRDGYTF
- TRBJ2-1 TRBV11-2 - TGTGCCAGCAGCTTAGGAGTTGGGCCGAACGTAGCTGAGCAGTTCTTC CASSLGVGPNVAEQFF
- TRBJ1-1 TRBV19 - TGTGCCAGTAGTATAGACAGGGGAGCTTTCTTT CASSIDRGAFF
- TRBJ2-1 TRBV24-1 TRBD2 TGTGCCACCAGTGATTCTAGCGGGGGGTGGAATCGTCAGAATGAGCAGTTCTTC CATSDSSGGWNRQNEQFF
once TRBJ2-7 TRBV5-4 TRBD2 TGTGCCAGCAGCCCGGGACTAGCGGGGGGAAATCTCGAGCAGTACTTC CASSPGLAGGNLEQYF
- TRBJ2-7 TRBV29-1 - TGCAGCGTTGAGTCGGCAGAGACCTACGAGCAGTACTTC CSVESAETYEQYF
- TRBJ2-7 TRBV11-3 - TGTGCCAGCAGTAAATCTCACGAGCAGTACTTC CASSKSHEQYF
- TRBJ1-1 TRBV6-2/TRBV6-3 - TGTGCCAGCAGTGCCCACAGGACAGAAGCTTTCTTT CASSAHRTEAFF
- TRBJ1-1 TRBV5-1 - TGCGCCAGCAGCTTGGTAATGGGTTCGACTGAAGCTTTCTTT CASSLVMGSTEAFF
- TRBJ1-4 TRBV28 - TGTGCCAGCAGTACCGACAGCGCCCCGTCTAAACTGTTTTTT CASSTDSAPSKLFF
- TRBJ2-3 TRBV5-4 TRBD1 TGTGCCAGCAGCTTTGGGACAGGGGGTGCAGATACGCAGTATTTT CASSFGTGGADTQYF
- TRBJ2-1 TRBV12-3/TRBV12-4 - TGTGCCAGCAGTTTTAACACAGGCAATGAGCAGTTCTTC CASSFNTGNEQFF
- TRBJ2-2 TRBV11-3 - TGTGCCAGCAGCTTAAGGGGACACACCGGGGAGCTGTTTTTT CASSLRGHTGELFF
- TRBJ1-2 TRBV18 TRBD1 TGTGCCAGCTCACCACCTAGGACAGGGGGCGCGGGCTATGGCTACACCTTC CASSPPRTGGAGYGYTF
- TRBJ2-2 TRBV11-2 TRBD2 TGTGCCAGCAGCTTTAGCGGGGGGGACACCGGGGAGCTGTTTTTT CASSFSGGDTGELFF
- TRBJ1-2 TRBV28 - TGTGCCAACACCGGGGGGTTCTTCTATGGCTACACCTTC CANTGGFFYGYTF
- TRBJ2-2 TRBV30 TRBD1 TGTGCCTGGAGTGTTGGCAGGGGGCAAACCGGGGAGCTGTTTTTT CAWSVGRGQTGELFF
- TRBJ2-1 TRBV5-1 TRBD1 TGCGCCAGCAGCGAGACAGGGGAACCCTTGAATGAGCAGTTCTTC CASSETGEPLNEQFF
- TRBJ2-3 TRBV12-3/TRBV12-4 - TGTGCCAGCAGTTTTGCAGATACGCAGTATTTT CASSFADTQYF
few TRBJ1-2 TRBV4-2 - TGTGCCAGCAGCCAAGATGGGGCTTCTAGATATGGCTACACCTTC CASSQDGASRYGYTF
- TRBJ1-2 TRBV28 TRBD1 TGTGCCAGCAGTTCAGGGACAGGGTTTTACTATGGCTACACCTTC CASSSGTGFYYGYTF
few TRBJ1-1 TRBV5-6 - TGTGCCAGCAGCTTGGCCGGAATTCCCTCAGGGGAGGCTTTCTTT CASSLAGIPSGEAFF
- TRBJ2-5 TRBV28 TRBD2 TGTGCCAGCAGTTCTAGCGGCGAAGAGACCCAGTACTTC CASSSSGEETQYF
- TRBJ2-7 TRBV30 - TGTGCCTGGTCACGGACTCCGGCAGGGGAGCAGTACTTC CAWSRTPAGEQYF
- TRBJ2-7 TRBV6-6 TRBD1 TGTGCCAGCAGTCCCGGGACAGGGGTGAGCTCCTACGAGCAGTACTTC CASSPGTGVSSYEQYF
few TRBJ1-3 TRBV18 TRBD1 TGTGCCAGCTCATCGACAGGGGCCGACTCTGGAAACACCATATATTTT CASSSTGADSGNTIYF
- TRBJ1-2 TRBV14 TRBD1 TGTGCCAGCAGCCAGAGACAGGGATATGGCTACACCTTC CASSQRQGYGYTF
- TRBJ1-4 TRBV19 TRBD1 TGTGCCAGTACCGGGGACAGGACTAATGAAAAACTGTTTTTT CASTGDRTNEKLFF
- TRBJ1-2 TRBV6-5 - TGTGCCAGCAGTTACTCCCTGGTTGGTGGCTACACCTTC CASSYSLVGGYTF
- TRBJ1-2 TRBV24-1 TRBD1 TGTGCCACCAGTGACTCCGGACAGGGCCTTGGCTACACCTTC CATSDSGQGLGYTF
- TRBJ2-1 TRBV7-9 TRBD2 TGTGCCACCGACTTAGCGGGGGGGAACAATGAGCAGTTCTTC CATDLAGGNNEQFF